This TCR beta chain was identified during a study of blood T cell repertoires in COVID-19. Study in general: Whether acute or convalescent, the COVID-19 samples came from the United States, Italy and Spain. Sample material is recorded as cDNA or gDNA derived from T cells, B-cell-depleted T cells, or PBMCs.

Per germline, CDR1 SGHRS and CDR2 YFSETQ. V shed 5 bases and J 1 base; nucleotides not matched to a gene: 8. CDR3 length: 16 amino acids. In the original analysis: Using reference gene primer amplification, nucleated cell counts were estimated. Method: immunoSEQ multiplex PCR; TCRdb's copy keeps in-frame clones and lacks some. V and J calls and clone size are copied from that table; D and trimming were computed from the DNA. This table holds roughly 300,000 clones, 85% found once. The J gene is TRBJ2-1, the V gene TRBV5-1; the match to TRBD1 covers 8 bases. Sequenced material: peripheral blood. This clonotype was obtained from a human donor in a cohort sampled during active COVID-19. The CDR3 coding sequence is TGCGCCAGCAGTTCAAAGGACAGGGCATCCTACAATGAGCAGTTCTTC. It translates to CASSSKDRASYNEQFF.